This is a list of T cell receptor beta chains from one sample in a study of somatic mutations in cytotoxic T cells in rheumatoid arthritis. The protocol was immunoSEQ multiplex PCR, while the TCRdb copy is restricted to in-frame clones and leaves out a portion. The sample consists of approximately 20,000 clones, over 75% of them appearing once. Source material: CD8+ T cells sorted from blood. The source is a woman in her forties or fifties in good health. The CDR3 runs from the conserved cysteine through the conserved F or W. The D gene is left open where the match is weak. The size of a clone is reported for some rows only, either as once, few or many, or as a class for expanded clones.

>-|-|TRBJ2-2|TRBV6-4
TGTGCCAGCAGTGAGGGGAACACCGGGGAGCTGTTTTTT
CASSEGNTGELFF
>TRBD2|-|TRBJ2-7|TRBV28
TGTGCCAACTCTCAGCGGGAGGGCATCAACGAGCAGTACTTC
CANSQREGINEQYF
>-|once|TRBJ2-7|TRBV5-4
TGTGCCAGCAGCCAAGGGGAATCCTACGAGCAGTACTTC
CASSQGESYEQYF
>TRBD1|-|TRBJ1-2|TRBV5-4
TGTGCCAGCAGCTTGTCGGACAGGGCGTTTGGCTACACCTTC
CASSLSDRAFGYTF
>-|-|TRBJ2-1|TRBV9
TGTGCCAGCAGCGTAGGGACAGCCTGGGGCAATGAGCAGTTCTTC
CASSVGTAWGNEQFF
>-|-|TRBJ2-7|TRBV4-3
TGCGCCAGCAGCCAAGACTGGGCCGGCTCCTACGAGCAGTACTTC
CASSQDWAGSYEQYF
>-|-|TRBJ1-5|TRBV27
TGTGCCAGCAGTTCAGGTGGGAGCCTCAATCAGCCCCAGCATTTT
CASSSGGSLNQPQHF
>TRBD1|-|TRBJ1-4|TRBV10-3
TGTGCCATCAGTGATCCACAGGGGGCAGATGAAAAACTGTTTTTT
CAISDPQGADEKLFF
>-|-|TRBJ1-1|TRBV5-1
TGCGCCAGCAGCTCTGACGGTTTGAACACTGAAGCTTTCTTT
CASSSDGLNTEAFF
>TRBD1|-|TRBJ2-2|TRBV5-4
TGTGCCAGCAGCCATACTACAGGGGACACCGGGGAGCTGTTTTTT
CASSHTTGDTGELFF
>-|-|TRBJ2-7|TRBV5-4
TGTGCCAGCAGCGTGACAAACTACGAGCAGTACTTC
CASSVTNYEQYF
>-|-|TRBJ2-1|TRBV7-9
TGTGCCAGCAGCTCTCCGCTACAGGGCGGGACAGACTACAATGAGCAGTTCTTC
CASSSPLQGGTDYNEQFF
>-|-|TRBJ2-7|TRBV6-6
TGTGCCAGCAGCAATGGAGGAGATCTCTTATACGAGCAGTACTTC
CASSNGGDLLYEQYF
>TRBD2|medium-sized|TRBJ2-7|TRBV2
TGTGCCAGCAGTGAGGCTAGCGGGCCAACCTACGAGCAGTACTTC
CASSEASGPTYEQYF
>TRBD2|few|TRBJ2-7|TRBV19
TGTGCCAGTAGTATAGCGACTAGCGGGCTCGACGAGCAGTACTTC
CASSIATSGLDEQYF
>-|-|TRBJ2-7|TRBV6-7
TGTGCCACGTCTAGTACAGTGCAGTACTTC
CATSSTVQYF
>TRBD1|once|TRBJ1-2|TRBV9
TGTGCCAGCAGCGTAGGACAGGGAGAAGGCTACACCTTC
CASSVGQGEGYTF
>TRBD1|-|TRBJ2-1|TRBV5-4
TGTGCCAGCCGGACAGGGGGTCAGGATGAGCAGTTCTTC
CASRTGGQDEQFF
>-|-|TRBJ2-1|TRBV5-5
TGTGCCAGCAGCGTCCGGGACACATACAATGAGCAGTTCTTC
CASSVRDTYNEQFF
>-|-|TRBJ1-5|TRBV28
TGTGCCAGCAGTTTCCGGGACCTGGGGCCGTATAGCAATCAGCCCCAGCATTTT
CASSFRDLGPYSNQPQHF
>-|-|TRBJ2-7|TRBV27
TGTGCCAGCAGTTTAGGGCAGGCCTCGTCCTACGAGCAGTACTTC
CASSLGQASSYEQYF
>TRBD1|-|TRBJ1-1|TRBV30
TGTGCCTGGGGACAGGGTGGCACTGAAGCTTTCTTT
CAWGQGGTEAFF
>-|-|TRBJ1-2|TRBV9
TGTGCCAGCAGCGTAGACGGCTATGGCTACACCTTC
CASSVDGYGYTF
>-|-|TRBJ2-5|TRBV5-4
TGTGCCAGCAGCTTGGATAACGGGGGAGAGACCCAGTACTTC
CASSLDNGGETQYF
>TRBD2|once|TRBJ2-3|TRBV6-4
TGTGCCAGCAGTGAAACTAGCGGGGGGGCAGATACGCAGTATTTT
CASSETSGGADTQYF
>TRBD1|once|TRBJ2-7|TRBV27
TGTGCCAGCAGTAAACAGGGGGCAGCCTACGAGCAGTACTTC
CASSKQGAAYEQYF
>-|-|TRBJ2-2|TRBV30
TGTGCCTGGACGGAACTCACGAACACCGGGGAGCTGTTTTTT
CAWTELTNTGELFF
>-|-|TRBJ1-5|TRBV19
TGTGCCAGTAGTATAGGGGCAACAGGGTTTCAGCCCCAGCATTTT
CASSIGATGFQPQHF
>TRBD1|-|TRBJ2-7|TRBV7-9
TGTGCCAGCAGCCCAAATCTGGACAGGGGCAACTACGAGCAGTACTTC
CASSPNLDRGNYEQYF
>TRBD1|-|TRBJ1-6|TRBV4-1
TGCGCCAGCAGCCAAGAGGGGGACAGGAGCTCCTATAATTCACCCCTCCACTTT
CASSQEGDRSSYNSPLHF
>TRBD2|-|TRBJ2-3|TRBV27
TGTGCCAGCAGTTTAAACCCCCGGGGGGTGGACACAGATACGCAGTATTTT
CASSLNPRGVDTDTQYF
>TRBD2|-|TRBJ2-5|TRBV11-1
TGTGCCAGCAGCTTAGGGGGGATGGGGCGGGAGAGATTGGAGACCCAGTACTTC
CASSLGGMGRERLETQYF
>-|once|TRBJ2-3|TRBV6-5
TGTGCCAGCTCGCCCGGGGGGCTTAGCACAGATACGCAGTATTTT
CASSPGGLSTDTQYF
>-|-|TRBJ2-1|TRBV5-6
TGTGCCAGCAGCTTGAGTGGCCGCGGGCTACTTGTCTTCTACAATGAGCAGTTCTTC
CASSLSGRGLLVFYNEQFF
>-|once|TRBJ1-4|TRBV27
TGTGCCAGCAGTTTACAGAGGCAGGGTGAGAAACTGTTTTTT
CASSLQRQGEKLFF
>-|-|TRBJ2-7|TRBV2
TGTGCCAGCATCGCCGGGGCCACACGGGGCGAGCAGTACTTC
CASIAGATRGEQYF
>-|-|TRBJ1-3|TRBV6-5
TGTGCCAGCAGTCCCGGGCCAATATCTGGAAACACCATATATTTT
CASSPGPISGNTIYF
>TRBD1|-|TRBJ2-7|TRBV7-9
TGTGCCAGCAGCCCGCGACAGGGAGACCCCCACGAGCAGTACTTC
CASSPRQGDPHEQYF
>-|once|TRBJ1-2|TRBV10-3
TGTGCCATCAGTGAGCGAGTCAGGGAGTTTGTATCCTTC
CAISERVREFVSF
>-|once|TRBJ2-1|TRBV19
TGTGCCAGTACCCCCTTAGGTGACAATGAGCAGTTCTTC
CASTPLGDNEQFF
>-|-|TRBJ1-4|TRBV30
TGTGCCTGGAGCGCCGGGACCGTCTCAACTAATGAAAAACTGTTTTTT
CAWSAGTVSTNEKLFF
>-|-|TRBJ2-3|TRBV11-3
TGTGCCAGCAGCCCCCCCGGGGCTGATACGCAGTATTTT
CASSPPGADTQYF